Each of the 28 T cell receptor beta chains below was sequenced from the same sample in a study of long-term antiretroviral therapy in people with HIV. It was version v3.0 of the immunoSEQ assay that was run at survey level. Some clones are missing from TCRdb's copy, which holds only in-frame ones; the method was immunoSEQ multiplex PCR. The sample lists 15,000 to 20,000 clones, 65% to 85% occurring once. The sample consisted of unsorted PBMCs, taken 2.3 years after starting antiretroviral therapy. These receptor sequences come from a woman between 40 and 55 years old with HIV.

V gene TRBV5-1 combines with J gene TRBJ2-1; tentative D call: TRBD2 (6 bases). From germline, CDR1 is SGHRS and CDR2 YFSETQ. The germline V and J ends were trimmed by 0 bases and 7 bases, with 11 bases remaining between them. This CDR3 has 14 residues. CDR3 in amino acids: CASSLEGRSNEQFF. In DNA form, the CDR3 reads TGCGCCAGCAGCTTGGAGGGGAGGTCTAATGAGCAGTTCTTC.

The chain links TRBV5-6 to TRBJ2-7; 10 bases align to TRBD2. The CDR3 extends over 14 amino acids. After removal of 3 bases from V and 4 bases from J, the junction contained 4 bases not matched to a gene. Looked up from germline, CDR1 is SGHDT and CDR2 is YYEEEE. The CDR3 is CASSSGLAYYEQYF. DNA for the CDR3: TGTGCCAGCAGCTCGGGACTAGCGTATTACGAGCAGTACTTC.

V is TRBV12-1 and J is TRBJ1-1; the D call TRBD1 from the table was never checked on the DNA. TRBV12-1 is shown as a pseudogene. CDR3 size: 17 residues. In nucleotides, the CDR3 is TGTGCCAGCAGCTTCTTTTTTAGCCCCCGGGACAGAACTGAAGCTTTCTTT. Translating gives CASSFFFSPRDRTEAFF.

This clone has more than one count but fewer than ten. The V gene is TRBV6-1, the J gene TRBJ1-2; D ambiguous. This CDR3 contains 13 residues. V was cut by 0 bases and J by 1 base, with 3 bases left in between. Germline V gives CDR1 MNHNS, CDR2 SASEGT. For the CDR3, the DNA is TGTGCCAGCAGTGAAGCCAATAACTATGGCTACACCTTC. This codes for CASSEANNYGYTF.

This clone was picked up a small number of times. CDR3 residues: CASSLGAKRDTIYF. As DNA, the CDR3 is TGTGCCAGCAGCTTGGGAGCGAAGAGGGACACCATATATTTT. The chain links TRBV5-6 to TRBJ1-3; unclear D gene. This CDR3 comprises 14 residues. Germline V gene sequence: CDR1 SGHDT, CDR2 YYEEEE. With 0 bases removed from V and 8 bases from J, the gap between germline ends came to 12 bases.

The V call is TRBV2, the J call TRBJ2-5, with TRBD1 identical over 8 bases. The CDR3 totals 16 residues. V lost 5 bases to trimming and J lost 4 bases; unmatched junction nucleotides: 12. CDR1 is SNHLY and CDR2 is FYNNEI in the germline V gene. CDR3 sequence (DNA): TGTGCCAGCAGTAATGGACAGGGAGGACTTGGAGAGACCCAGTACTTC. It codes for CASSNGQGGLGETQYF.

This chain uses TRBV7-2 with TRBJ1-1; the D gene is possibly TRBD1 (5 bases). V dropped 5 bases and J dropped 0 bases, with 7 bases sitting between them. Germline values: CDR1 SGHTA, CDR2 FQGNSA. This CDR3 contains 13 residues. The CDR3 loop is CASSRRVNTEAFF. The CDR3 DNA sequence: TGTGCCAGCAGCCGCAGGGTGAACACTGAAGCTTTCTTT.

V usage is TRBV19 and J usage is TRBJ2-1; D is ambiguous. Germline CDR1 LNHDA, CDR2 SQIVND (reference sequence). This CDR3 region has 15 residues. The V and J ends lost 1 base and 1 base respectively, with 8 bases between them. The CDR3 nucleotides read TGTGCCAGTAGTATAGTGTTTAGTTCCTACAATGAGCAGTTCTTC. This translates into CASSIVFSSYNEQFF.

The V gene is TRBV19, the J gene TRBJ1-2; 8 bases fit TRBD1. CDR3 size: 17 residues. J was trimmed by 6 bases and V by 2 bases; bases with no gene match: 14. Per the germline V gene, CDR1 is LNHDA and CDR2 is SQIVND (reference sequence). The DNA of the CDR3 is TGTGCCAGTAGTATACGTGCAGGACAGGGCCCCACTGATGGCTACACCTTC. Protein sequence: CASSIRAGQGPTDGYTF.

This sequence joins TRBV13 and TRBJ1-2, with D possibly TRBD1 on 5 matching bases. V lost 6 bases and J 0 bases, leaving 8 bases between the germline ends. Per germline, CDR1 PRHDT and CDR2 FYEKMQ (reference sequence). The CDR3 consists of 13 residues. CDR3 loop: CASRGEPNYGYTF. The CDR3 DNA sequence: TGTGCCAGCAGAGGGGAGCCTAACTATGGCTACACCTTC.

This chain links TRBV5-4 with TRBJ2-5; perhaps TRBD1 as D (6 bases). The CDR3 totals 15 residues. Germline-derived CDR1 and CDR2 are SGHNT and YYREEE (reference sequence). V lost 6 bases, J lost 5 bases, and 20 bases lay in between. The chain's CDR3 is CASTFGQGLGETQYF. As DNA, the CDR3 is TGTGCCAGCACCTTCGGGCAGGGGCTAGGGGAGACCCAGTACTTC. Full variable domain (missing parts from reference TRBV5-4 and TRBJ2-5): ETGVTQSPTHLIKTRGQQVTLRCSSQSGHNTVSWYQQALGQGPQFIFQYYREEENGRGNFPPRFSGLQFPNYSSELNVNALELDDSALYLCASTFGQGLGETQYFGPGTRLLVL.

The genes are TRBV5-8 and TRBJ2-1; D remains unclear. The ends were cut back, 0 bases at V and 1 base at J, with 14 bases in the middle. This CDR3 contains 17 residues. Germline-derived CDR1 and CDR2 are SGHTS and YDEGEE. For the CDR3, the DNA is TGTGCCAGCAGCTTGGCCTTCGTAGTATTGTCCTACAATGAGCAGTTCTTC. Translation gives CASSLAFVVLSYNEQFF.

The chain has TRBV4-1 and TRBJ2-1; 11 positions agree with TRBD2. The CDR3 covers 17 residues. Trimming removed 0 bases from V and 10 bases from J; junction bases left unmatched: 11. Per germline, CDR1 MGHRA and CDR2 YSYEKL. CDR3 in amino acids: CASSQESGSGGVWEQFF. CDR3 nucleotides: TGCGCCAGCAGCCAAGAGTCCGGTAGCGGGGGGGTCTGGGAGCAGTTCTTC.

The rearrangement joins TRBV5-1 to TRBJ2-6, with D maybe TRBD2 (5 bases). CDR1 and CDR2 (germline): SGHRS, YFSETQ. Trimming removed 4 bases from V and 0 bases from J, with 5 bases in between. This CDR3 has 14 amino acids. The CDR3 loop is CASSRGSGANVLTF. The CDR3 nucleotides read TGCGCCAGCAGCCGGGGCTCTGGGGCCAACGTCCTGACTTTC.

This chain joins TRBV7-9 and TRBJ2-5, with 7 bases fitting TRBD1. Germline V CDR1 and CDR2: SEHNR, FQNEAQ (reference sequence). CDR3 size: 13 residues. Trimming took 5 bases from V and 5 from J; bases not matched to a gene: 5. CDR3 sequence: CASSRGTVETQYF. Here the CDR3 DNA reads TGTGCCAGCAGCCGTGGGACAGTGGAGACCCAGTACTTC.

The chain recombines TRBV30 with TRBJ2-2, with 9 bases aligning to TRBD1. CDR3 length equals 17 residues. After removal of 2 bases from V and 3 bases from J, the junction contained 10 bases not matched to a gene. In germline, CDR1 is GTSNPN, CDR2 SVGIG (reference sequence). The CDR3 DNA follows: TGTGCCTGGAGTAAAACCACAGGGGGCGCGTACACCGGGGAGCTGTTTTTT. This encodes CAWSKTTGGAYTGELFF.

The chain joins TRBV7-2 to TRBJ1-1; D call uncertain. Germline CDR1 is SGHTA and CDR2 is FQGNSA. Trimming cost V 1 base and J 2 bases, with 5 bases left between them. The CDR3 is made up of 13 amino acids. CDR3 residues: CASSLEVNTEAFF. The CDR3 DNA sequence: TGTGCCAGCAGCTTAGAAGTTAACACTGAAGCTTTCTTT.

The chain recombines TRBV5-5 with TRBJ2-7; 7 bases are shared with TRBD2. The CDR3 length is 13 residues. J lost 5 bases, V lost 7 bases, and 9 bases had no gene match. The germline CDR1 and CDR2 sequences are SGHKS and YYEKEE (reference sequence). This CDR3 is CASSSSGSNEQYF. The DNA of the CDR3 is TGTGCCAGCTCCTCTAGCGGTTCCAACGAGCAGTACTTC.

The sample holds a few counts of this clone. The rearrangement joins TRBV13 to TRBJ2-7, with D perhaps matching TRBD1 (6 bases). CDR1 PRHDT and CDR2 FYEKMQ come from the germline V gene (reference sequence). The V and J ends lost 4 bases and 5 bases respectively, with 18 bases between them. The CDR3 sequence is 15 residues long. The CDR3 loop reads CASSSPQGRGDEQYF. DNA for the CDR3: TGTGCCAGCAGCTCCCCCCAGGGCAGGGGAGACGAGCAGTACTTC.

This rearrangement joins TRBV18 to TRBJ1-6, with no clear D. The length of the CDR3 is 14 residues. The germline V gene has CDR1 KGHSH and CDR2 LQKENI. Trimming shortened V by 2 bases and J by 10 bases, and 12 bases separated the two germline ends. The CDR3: CASSPEGEGSPLHF. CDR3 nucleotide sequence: TGTGCCAGCTCACCAGAGGGTGAGGGATCACCCCTCCACTTT.

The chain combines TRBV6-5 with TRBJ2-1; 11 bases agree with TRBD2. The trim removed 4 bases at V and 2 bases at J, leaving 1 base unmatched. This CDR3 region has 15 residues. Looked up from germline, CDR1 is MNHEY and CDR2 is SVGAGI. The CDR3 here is CASSLAGGTYNEQFF. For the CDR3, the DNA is TGTGCCAGCAGTTTAGCGGGAGGGACCTACAATGAGCAGTTCTTC.

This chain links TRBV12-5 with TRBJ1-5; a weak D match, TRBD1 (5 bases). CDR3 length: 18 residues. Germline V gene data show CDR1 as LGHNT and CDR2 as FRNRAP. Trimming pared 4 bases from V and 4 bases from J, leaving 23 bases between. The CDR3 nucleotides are TGTGCTAGTGGTTGGGCCCCCGTGGCAGGGAAGTCAAATCAGCCCCAGCATTTT. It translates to CASGWAPVAGKSNQPQHF.

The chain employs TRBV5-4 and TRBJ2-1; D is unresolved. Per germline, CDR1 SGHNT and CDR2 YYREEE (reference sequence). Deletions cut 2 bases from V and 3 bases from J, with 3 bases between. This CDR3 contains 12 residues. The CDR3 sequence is CASSLDYNEQFF. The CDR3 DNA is TGTGCCAGCAGCTTAGACTACAATGAGCAGTTCTTC. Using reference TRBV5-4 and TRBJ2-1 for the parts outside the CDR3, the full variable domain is ETGVTQSPTHLIKTRGQQVTLRCSSQSGHNTVSWYQQALGQGPQFIFQYYREEENGRGNFPPRFSGLQFPNYSSELNVNALELDDSALYLCASSLDYNEQFFGPGTRLTVL.

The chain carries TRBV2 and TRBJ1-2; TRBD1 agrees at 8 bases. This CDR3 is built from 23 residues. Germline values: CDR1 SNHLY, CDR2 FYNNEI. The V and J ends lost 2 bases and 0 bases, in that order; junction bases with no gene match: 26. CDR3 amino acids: CASSETSEWDSRGLAHPNYGYTF. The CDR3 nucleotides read TGTGCCAGCAGTGAAACCTCGGAGTGGGATTCCAGGGGGCTGGCCCACCCTAACTATGGCTACACCTTC. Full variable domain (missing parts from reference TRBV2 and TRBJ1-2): EPEVTQTPSHQVTQMGQEVILRCVPISNHLYFYWYRQILGQKVEFLVSFYNNEISEKSEIFDDQFSVERPDGSNFTLKIRSTKLEDSAMYFCASSETSEWDSRGLAHPNYGYTFGSGTRLTVV.

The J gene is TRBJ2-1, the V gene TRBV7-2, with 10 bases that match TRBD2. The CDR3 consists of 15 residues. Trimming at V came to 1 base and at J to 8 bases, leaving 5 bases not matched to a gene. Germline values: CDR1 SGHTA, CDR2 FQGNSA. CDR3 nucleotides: TGTGCCAGCAGCTTAGTAGCTAGCGGGAGCTATGAGCAGTTCTTC. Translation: CASSLVASGSYEQFF.

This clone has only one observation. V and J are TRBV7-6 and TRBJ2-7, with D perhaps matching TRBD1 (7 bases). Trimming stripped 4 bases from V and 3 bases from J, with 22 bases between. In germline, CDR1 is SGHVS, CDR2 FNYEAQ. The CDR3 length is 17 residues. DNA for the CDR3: TGTGCCAGCAGCTCCGGAGGGGGCGCGTCCCAAATCTACGAGCAGTACTTC. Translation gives CASSSGGGASQIYEQYF.

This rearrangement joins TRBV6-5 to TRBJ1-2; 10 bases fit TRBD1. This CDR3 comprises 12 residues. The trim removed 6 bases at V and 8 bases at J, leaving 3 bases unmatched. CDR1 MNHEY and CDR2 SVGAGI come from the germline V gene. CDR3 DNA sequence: TGTGCCAGCAGGGGGACAGGGGACGGCTACACCTTC. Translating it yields CASRGTGDGYTF.

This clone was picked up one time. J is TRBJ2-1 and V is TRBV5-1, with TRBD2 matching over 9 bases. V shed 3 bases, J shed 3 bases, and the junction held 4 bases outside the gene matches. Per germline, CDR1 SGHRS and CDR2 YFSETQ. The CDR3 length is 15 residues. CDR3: CASSSSGGLYNEQFF. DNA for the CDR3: TGCGCCAGCAGCTCGAGCGGGGGGCTCTACAATGAGCAGTTCTTC. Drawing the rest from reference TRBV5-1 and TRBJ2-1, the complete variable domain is KAGVTQTPRYLIKTRGQQVTLSCSPISGHRSVSWYQQTPGQGLQFLFEYFSETQRNKGNFPGRFSGRQFSNSRSEMNVSTLELGDSALYLCASSSSGGLYNEQFFGPGTRLTVL.